One and the same sample provided the 5 T cell receptor beta chains below, sequenced in a study of T cell responses to AZD1222 COVID-19 vaccine. TCRdb keeps only in-frame clones here, not all; method: immunoSEQ multiplex PCR. The table includes roughly 130,000 clones, about 90% detected once. Material: peripheral blood, obtained on day 0 of AZD1222 vaccination. These receptors all stem from an adult in good health.

The chain carries TRBV6-5 and TRBJ1-5; possibly TRBD1 for D (6 bases). CDR1 is MNHEY and CDR2 is SVGAGI in the germline V gene. The V end lost 7 bases, the J end lost 7 bases, and 11 bases lay between the germline ends. There are 12 residues in the CDR3. The DNA of the CDR3 is TGTGCCAGCAACAGGGAAGGACAGCCCCAGCATTTT. This encodes CASNREGQPQHF.

The chain recombines TRBV6-6 with TRBJ1-2; 7 bases are a match to TRBD1. The CDR3 is 12 residues long. V gave up 6 bases and J gave up 2 bases; unmatched junction bases: 0. CDR1 and CDR2 (germline): MNHNY, SVGAGI (reference sequence). CDR3 sequence: CASRTGNYGYTF. The CDR3 coding sequence is TGTGCCAGCAGGACAGGGAACTATGGCTACACCTTC.

The rearrangement links TRBV5-1 to TRBJ1-2; D remains unclear. Germline lookup yields CDR1 SGHRS and CDR2 YFSETQ. The CDR3 has 14 amino acids. V shed 3 bases and J shed 0 bases, with 9 bases lying between them. CDR3 in DNA: TGCGCCAGCAGCTCGGAGGTGGCTAACTATGGCTACACCTTC. Protein product: CASSSEVANYGYTF. The complete variable domain, with remaining parts taken from reference TRBV5-1 and TRBJ1-2, reads KAGVTQTPRYLIKTRGQQVTLSCSPISGHRSVSWYQQTPGQGLQFLFEYFSETQRNKGNFPGRFSGRQFSNSRSEMNVSTLELGDSALYLCASSSEVANYGYTFGSGTRLTVV.

This clone was recorded only once. The chain joins TRBV19 to TRBJ1-2, with 7 bases fitting TRBD1. V gave up 6 bases and J gave up 0 bases; unmatched junction bases: 7. Per germline, CDR1 LNHDA and CDR2 SQIVND (reference sequence). The CDR3 loop spans 15 amino acids. CDR3 coding DNA: TGTGCCAGTAGAGGACAGGATGTCCCTAACTATGGCTACACCTTC. It translates to CASRGQDVPNYGYTF.

The V gene is TRBV5-5, the J gene TRBJ2-1; perhaps TRBD1 as D (5 bases). Per the germline V gene, CDR1 is SGHKS and CDR2 is YYEKEE (reference sequence). The CDR3 length is 15 residues. Trimming shortened V by 0 bases and J by 0 bases, and 7 bases separated the two germline ends. This CDR3 reads CASSLDRSSYNEQFF. DNA for the CDR3: TGTGCCAGCAGCTTGGACAGGAGCTCCTACAATGAGCAGTTCTTC.